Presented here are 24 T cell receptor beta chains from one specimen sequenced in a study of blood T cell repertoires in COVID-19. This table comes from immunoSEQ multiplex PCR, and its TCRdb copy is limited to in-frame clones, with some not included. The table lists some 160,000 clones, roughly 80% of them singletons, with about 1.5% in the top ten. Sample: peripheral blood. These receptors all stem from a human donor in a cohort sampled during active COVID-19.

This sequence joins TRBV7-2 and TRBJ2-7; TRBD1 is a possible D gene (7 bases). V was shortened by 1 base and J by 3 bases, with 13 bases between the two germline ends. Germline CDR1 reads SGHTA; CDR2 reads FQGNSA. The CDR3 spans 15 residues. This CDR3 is CASSLGQGGGYEQYF. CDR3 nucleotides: TGTGCCAGCAGCTTAGGGCAGGGGGGCGGCTACGAGCAGTACTTC.

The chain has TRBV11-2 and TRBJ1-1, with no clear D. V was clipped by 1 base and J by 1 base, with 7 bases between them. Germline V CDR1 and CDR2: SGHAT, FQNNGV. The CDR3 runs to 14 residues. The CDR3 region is CASSLARRNTEAFF. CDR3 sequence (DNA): TGTGCCAGCAGCTTAGCTAGGAGGAACACTGAAGCTTTCTTT.

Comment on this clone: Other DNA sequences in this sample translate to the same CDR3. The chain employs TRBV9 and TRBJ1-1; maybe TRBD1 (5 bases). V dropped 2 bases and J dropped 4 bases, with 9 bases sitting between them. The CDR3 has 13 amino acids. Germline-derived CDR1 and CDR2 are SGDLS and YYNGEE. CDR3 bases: TGTGCCAGCAGCGTCCAGGGAGGCACTGAAGCTTTCTTT. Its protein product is CASSVQGGTEAFF.

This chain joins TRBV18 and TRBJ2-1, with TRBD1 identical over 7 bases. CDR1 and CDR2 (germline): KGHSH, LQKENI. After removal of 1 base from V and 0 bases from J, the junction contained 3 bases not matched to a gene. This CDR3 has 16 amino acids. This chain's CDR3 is CASSPQGANSYNEQFF. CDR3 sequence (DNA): TGTGCCAGCTCACCACAGGGGGCGAACTCCTACAATGAGCAGTTCTTC.

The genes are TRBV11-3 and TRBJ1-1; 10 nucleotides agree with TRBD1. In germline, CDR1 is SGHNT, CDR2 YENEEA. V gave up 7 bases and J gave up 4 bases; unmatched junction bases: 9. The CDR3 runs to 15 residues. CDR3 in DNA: TGTGCCAGCAAAAGAGGGACAGGGGAGGGCACTGAAGCTTTCTTT. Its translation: CASKRGTGEGTEAFF.

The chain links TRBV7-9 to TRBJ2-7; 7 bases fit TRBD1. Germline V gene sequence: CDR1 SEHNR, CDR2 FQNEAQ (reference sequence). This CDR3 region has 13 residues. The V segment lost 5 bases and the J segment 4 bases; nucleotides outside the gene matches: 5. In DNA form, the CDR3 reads TGTGCCAGCAGCCCGGCAGGGGGTTACGAGCAGTACTTC. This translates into CASSPAGGYEQYF.

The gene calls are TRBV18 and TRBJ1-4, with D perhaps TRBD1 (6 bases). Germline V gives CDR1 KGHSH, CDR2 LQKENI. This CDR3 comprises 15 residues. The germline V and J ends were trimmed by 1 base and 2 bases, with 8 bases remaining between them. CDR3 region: CASSPRGLTNEKLFF. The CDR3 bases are TGTGCCAGCTCACCACGGGGGCTTACTAATGAAAAACTGTTTTTT. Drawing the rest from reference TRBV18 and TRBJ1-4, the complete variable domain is NAGVMQNPRHLVRRRGQEARLRCSPMKGHSHVYWYRQLPEEGLKFMVYLQKENIIDESGMPKERFSAEFPKEGPSILRIQQVVRGDSAAYFCASSPRGLTNEKLFFGSGTQLSVL.

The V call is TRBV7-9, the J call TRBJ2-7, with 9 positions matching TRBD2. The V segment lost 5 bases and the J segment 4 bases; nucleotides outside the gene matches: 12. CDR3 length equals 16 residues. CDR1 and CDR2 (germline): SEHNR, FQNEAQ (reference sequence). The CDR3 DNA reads TGTGCCAGCAGCCCAACAGGGCGCGGGAGGGCTTACGAGCAGTACTTC. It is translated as CASSPTGRGRAYEQYF.

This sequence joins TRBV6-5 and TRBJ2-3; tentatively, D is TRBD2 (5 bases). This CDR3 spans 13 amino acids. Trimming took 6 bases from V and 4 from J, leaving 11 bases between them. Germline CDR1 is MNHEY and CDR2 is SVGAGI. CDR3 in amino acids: CASSLRGADTQYF. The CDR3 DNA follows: TGTGCCAGCAGCCTACGGGGAGCAGATACGCAGTATTTT.

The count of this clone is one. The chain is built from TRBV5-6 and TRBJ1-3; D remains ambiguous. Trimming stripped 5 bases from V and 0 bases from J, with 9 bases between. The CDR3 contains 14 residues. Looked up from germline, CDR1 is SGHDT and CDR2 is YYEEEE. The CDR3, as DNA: TGTGCCAGCAGTTGGACTGCCTCTGGAAACACCATATATTTT. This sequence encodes CASSWTASGNTIYF.

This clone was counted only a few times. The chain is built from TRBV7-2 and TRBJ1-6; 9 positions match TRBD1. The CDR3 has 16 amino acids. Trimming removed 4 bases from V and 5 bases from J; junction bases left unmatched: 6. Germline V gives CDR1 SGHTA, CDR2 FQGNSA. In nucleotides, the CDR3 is TGTGCCAGCAGCTCGCCCGGGACAGGGAATAATTCACCCCTCCACTTT. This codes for CASSSPGTGNNSPLHF.

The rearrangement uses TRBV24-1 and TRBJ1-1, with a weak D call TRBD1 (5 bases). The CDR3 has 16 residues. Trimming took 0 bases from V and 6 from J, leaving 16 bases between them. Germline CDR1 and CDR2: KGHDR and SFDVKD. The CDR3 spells CATSDLPPREDSEAFF. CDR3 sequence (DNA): TGTGCCACCAGTGATTTGCCTCCCAGGGAAGACTCTGAAGCTTTCTTT.

The CDR3 loop reads CASSLQTGGGYTF. Written as DNA, the CDR3 is TGTGCCAGCAGTTTACAGACGGGAGGTGGCTACACCTTC. The chain couples TRBV27 to TRBJ1-2; D call uncertain. V was cut by 2 bases and J by 7 bases, with 11 bases left in between. This CDR3 contains 13 residues. Germline assignment: CDR1 MNHEY and CDR2 SMNVEV (reference sequence).

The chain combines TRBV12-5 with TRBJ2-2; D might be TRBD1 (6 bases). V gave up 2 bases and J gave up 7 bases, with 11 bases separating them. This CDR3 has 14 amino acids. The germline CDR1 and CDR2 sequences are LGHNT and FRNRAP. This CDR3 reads CASGLSQGLGELFF. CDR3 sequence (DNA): TGTGCTAGTGGTTTGTCACAGGGTCTCGGGGAGCTGTTTTTT.

As DNA, the CDR3 is TGTGCCAGCAGCTCCGGGGACCCAGGGGTCTACGAGCAGTACTTC. This codes for CASSSGDPGVYEQYF. This chain joins TRBV7-2 and TRBJ2-7; tentatively, D is TRBD1 (6 bases). Deletions cut 4 bases from V and 3 bases from J, with 16 bases between. The CDR3 has 15 residues. CDR1 SGHTA and CDR2 FQGNSA come from the germline V gene.

The CDR3 DNA is TGCGCCAGCAGCCAAGACACAGTCACTGGCGATCAGCCCCAGCATTTT. This translates into CASSQDTVTGDQPQHF. The V gene is TRBV4-1, the J gene TRBJ1-5; D is undetermined. The V gene lost 0 bases and the J gene lost 5 bases, with 14 bases spanning the gap. Germline assignment: CDR1 MGHRA and CDR2 YSYEKL. The CDR3 spans 16 residues.

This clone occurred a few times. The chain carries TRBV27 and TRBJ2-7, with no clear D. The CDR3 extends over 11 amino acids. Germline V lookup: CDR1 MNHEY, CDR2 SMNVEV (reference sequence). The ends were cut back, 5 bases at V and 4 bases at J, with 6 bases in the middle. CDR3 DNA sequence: TGTGCCAGCAGTACTAAGTACGAGCAGTACTTC. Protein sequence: CASSTKYEQYF.

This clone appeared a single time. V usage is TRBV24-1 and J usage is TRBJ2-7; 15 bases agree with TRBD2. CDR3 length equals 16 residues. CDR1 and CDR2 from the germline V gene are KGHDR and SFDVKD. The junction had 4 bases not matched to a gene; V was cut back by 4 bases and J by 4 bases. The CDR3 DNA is TGTGCCACCAGTGACCATGGGACTAGCGGGAGGTACGAGCAGTACTTC. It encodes CATSDHGTSGRYEQYF.

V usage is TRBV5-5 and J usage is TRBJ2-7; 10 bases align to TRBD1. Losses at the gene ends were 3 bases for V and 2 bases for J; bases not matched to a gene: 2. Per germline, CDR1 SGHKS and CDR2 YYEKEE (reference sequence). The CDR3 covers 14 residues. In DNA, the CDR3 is TGTGCCAGCAGCTCGGGACAGGGGACCTACGAGCAGTACTTC. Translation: CASSSGQGTYEQYF.

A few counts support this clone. DNA for the CDR3: TGCGCCAGCAGCTTGAGGACAGGGGACCACGAGCAGTACTTC. The encoded protein is CASSLRTGDHEQYF. The V gene is TRBV5-1, the J gene TRBJ2-7, with 9 bases fitting TRBD1. This CDR3 is 14 amino acids long. Per the germline V gene, CDR1 is SGHRS and CDR2 is YFSETQ. The J segment lost 5 bases and the V segment lost 1 base, leaving 4 bases of the junction unmatched.

The CDR3 DNA reads as TGTGCCACCAGTGATCCAGGGTACGGCTATGGCTACACCTTC. It translates to CATSDPGYGYGYTF. The chain joins TRBV24-1 to TRBJ1-2; D is perhaps TRBD1 (5 bases). The CDR3 runs 14 residues. V was trimmed by 3 bases and J by 4 bases, leaving 11 bases between them. The germline CDR1 and CDR2 sequences are KGHDR and SFDVKD.

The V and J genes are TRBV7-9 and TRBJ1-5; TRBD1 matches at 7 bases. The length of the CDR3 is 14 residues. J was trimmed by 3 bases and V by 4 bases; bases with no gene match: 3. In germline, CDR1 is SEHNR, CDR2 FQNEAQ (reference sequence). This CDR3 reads CASSSDRHNQPQHF. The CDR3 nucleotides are TGTGCCAGCAGCTCGGACAGGCACAATCAGCCCCAGCATTTT.

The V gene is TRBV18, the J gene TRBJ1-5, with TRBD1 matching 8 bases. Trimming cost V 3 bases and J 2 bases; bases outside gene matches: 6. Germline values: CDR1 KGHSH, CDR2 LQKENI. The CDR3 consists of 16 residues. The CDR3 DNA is TGTGCCAGCTCACCGGCAGGGGGCGCGGGCAATCAGCCCCAGCATTTT. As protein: CASSPAGGAGNQPQHF.

CDR3 loop: CASSLVRLAGRNEQFF. CDR3 in DNA: TGTGCCAGCAGCTTAGTAAGACTAGCGGGGCGCAATGAGCAGTTCTTC. The chain uses TRBV7-8 and TRBJ2-1; 11 bases line up with TRBD2. Germline V gene sequence: CDR1 SGHVS, CDR2 FQNEAQ. J gave up 6 bases and V 1 base, and 5 bases lay outside the gene matches. The CDR3 loop spans 16 amino acids.